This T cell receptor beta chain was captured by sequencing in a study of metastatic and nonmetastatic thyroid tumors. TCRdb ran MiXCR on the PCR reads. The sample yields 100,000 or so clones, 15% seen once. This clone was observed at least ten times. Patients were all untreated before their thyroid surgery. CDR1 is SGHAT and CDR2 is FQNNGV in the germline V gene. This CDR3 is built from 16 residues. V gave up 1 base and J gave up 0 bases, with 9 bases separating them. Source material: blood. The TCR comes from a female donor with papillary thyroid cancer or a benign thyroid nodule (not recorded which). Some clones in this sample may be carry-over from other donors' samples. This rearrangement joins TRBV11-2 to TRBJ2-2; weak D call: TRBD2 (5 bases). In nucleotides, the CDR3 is TGTGCCAGCAGCTTAGGAGGGCGGGCGAACACCGGGGAGCTGTTTTTT. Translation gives CASSLGGRANTGELFF.